This T cell receptor (beta chain) was observed in a study of identical twins. TCRdb reanalysed the 5' RACE reads using MiXCR and keeps one entry per CDR3 protein. The sample holds roughly 240,000 distinct CDR3 sequences, approximately 7% seen once. The CDR3 runs to 13 residues. The ends lost 7 bases at V and 3 bases at J; junction bases unmatched: 3. CDR1 SQVTM and CDR2 ANQGSEA come from the germline V gene. These data were also filed under a second study, of yellow fever vaccine responses in identical twins.

The clonotype comes from a woman between 18 and 30 years old in good health. Sample: memory (CD45RO+) T cells sorted from blood. The V gene is TRBV29-1, the J gene TRBJ2-7, with TRBD2 identical over 13 bases. CDR3 protein: CSARLAGGYEQYF. In DNA, the CDR3 is TGCAGCGCTAGACTAGCGGGAGGCTACGAGCAGTACTTC.